This T cell receptor (beta chain) derives from a study of blood T cell repertoires in COVID-19. Across the study: Specimens from acute and convalescent COVID-19 originated in the United States, Italy and Spain.

The V end lost 2 bases, the J end lost 7 bases, and 9 bases lay between the germline ends. The CDR3 runs to 13 residues. Germline V lookup: CDR1 SGHDN, CDR2 FVKESK. Original methodology: Amplified reference gene primers provided the basis for estimating nucleated cell counts. The protocol was immunoSEQ multiplex PCR, while the TCRdb copy is restricted to in-frame clones and leaves out a portion. V and J calls and clone size are copied from that table; D and trimming were computed from the DNA. The data contain 45,000 to 60,000 clones, around 90% of them singletons. The sequencing sample was made of peripheral blood. V usage is TRBV14 and J usage is TRBJ2-4; D is uncertain. The sequence was obtained from a human donor with active COVID-19. The donor label of this sample is uncertain. CDR3 loop: CASSQYQDNIQYF. As DNA, the CDR3 is TGTGCCAGCAGCCAATACCAGGATAACATTCAGTACTTC.